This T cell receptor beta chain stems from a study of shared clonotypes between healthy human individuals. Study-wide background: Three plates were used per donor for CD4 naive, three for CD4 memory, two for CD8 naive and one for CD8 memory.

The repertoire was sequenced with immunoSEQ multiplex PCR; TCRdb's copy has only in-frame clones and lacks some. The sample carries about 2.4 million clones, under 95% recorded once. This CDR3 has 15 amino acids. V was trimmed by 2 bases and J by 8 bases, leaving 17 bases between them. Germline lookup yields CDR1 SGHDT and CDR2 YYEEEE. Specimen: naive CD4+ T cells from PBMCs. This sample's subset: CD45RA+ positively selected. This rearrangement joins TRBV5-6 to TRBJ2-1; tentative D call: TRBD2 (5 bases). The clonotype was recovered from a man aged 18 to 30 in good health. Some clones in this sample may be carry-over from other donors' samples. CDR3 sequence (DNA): TGTGCCAGCAGCTTCGGAAGGGCGGGTTGGGATGAGCAGTTCTTC. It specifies CASSFGRAGWDEQFF. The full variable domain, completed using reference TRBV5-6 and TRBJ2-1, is DAGVTQSPTHLIKTRGQQVTLRCSPKSGHDTVSWYQQALGQGPQFIFQYYEEEERQRGNFPDRFSGHQFPNYSSELNVNALLLGDSALYLCASSFGRAGWDEQFFGPGTRLTVL.